The rows below give T cell receptor beta chains drawn from one sample of a study of blood T cell repertoires in COVID-19. Produced via immunoSEQ multiplex PCR; TCRdb's table is partial and in-frame only. The sample carries around 130,000 clones, 70% to 80% recorded once. Specimen: peripheral blood. These receptors were taken from a man aged 50-59 years with acute or convalescent COVID-19. The CDR3 runs from the conserved cysteine through the conserved F or W. The order of the fields is CDR3 length, clone size, J gene, V gene, D gene, CDR3 DNA, CDR3 protein. The D gene is left open where the match is weak. Only some rows state a clone size, as once, few, many or a class for expanded clones.

>14|.|TRBJ2-7|TRBV5-8|TRBD1
TGTGCCAGCAGCTTCAGGGGGATGGTATACGAGCAGTACTTC
CASSFRGMVYEQYF
>17|.|TRBJ2-3|TRBV2|TRBD1
TGTGCCAGCACGGGCCTACTGGGCAGGGGGTTACCAGATACGCAGTATTTT
CASTGLLGRGLPDTQYF
>11|.|TRBJ2-7|TRBV2|.
TGTGCCAGCAGTCGTTACTACGAGCAGTACTTC
CASSRYYEQYF
>12|once|TRBJ1-1|TRBV29-1|.
TGCAGCATACTCTTTTCGAACACTGAAGCTTTCTTT
CSILFSNTEAFF
>15|.|TRBJ2-4|TRBV5-1|.
TGCGCCAGCAGCTGGGGAGCGGGAGCCAAAAACATTCAGTACTTC
CASSWGAGAKNIQYF
>12|.|TRBJ1-2|TRBV2|.
TGTGCCAGCAGTGAACGGGTTGGAGGCTACACCTTC
CASSERVGGYTF
>15|.|TRBJ1-5|TRBV6-2/TRBV6-3|.
TGTGCCAGCAGTGCTTCAGGCTGGAGCAATCAGCCCCAGCATTTT
CASSASGWSNQPQHF
>16|.|TRBJ1-5|TRBV27|.
TGTGCCAGCCGGAGAGGGATTGGAGTTAACAATCAGCCCCAGCATTTT
CASRRGIGVNNQPQHF
>18|.|TRBJ2-2|TRBV4-2|TRBD1
TGTGCCAGCAGCCAAGATGGAGAGGGGGCCTATAGCACCGGGGAGCTGTTTTTT
CASSQDGEGAYSTGELFF
>13|.|TRBJ2-7|TRBV19|.
TGTGCCAGTAGTATTTCCGGGGCGGGGGAGCAGTACTTC
CASSISGAGEQYF
>15|once|TRBJ1-6|TRBV5-1|.
TGCGCCAGCAGCTCGAGGGGAGGTTCCAATTCACCCCTCCACTTT
CASSSRGGSNSPLHF
>13|.|TRBJ2-5|TRBV27|.
TGTGCCAGCAGTTACGTTAGGGGAGAGACCCAGTACTTC
CASSYVRGETQYF
>15|.|TRBJ1-1|TRBV6-6|TRBD1
TGTGCCAGCAGTTCCCTCAGGGGGCGGGACACTGAAGCTTTCTTT
CASSSLRGRDTEAFF
>14|.|TRBJ2-3|TRBV9|.
TGTGCCAGCAGCGTAGCAGCAGCGGGAGATACGCAGTATTTT
CASSVAAAGDTQYF
>22|.|TRBJ2-7|TRBV4-1|TRBD2
TGCGCCAGCAGCCAAGATTTTATAGCCACTAGCGGGGGGGCCGGGCGCACCTACGAGCAGTACTTC
CASSQDFIATSGGAGRTYEQYF
>15|once|TRBJ1-1|TRBV2|TRBD1
TGTGCCAGCAGTGAAAGGGGGACAGGGAACACTGAAGCTTTCTTT
CASSERGTGNTEAFF
>13|.|TRBJ2-1|TRBV5-4|.
TGTGCCAGCAGCCCTTACAATTACAATGAGCAGTTCTTC
CASSPYNYNEQFF
>13|.|TRBJ1-6|TRBV15|.
TGTGCCACCAGCAGCAGGGTGTGGTCACCCCTCCACTTT
CATSSRVWSPLHF
>15|.|TRBJ2-2|TRBV6-1|TRBD1
TGTGCCAGCAGTCTCAGGGGGACAGGGGTCGGGGAGCTGTTTTTT
CASSLRGTGVGELFF
>15|.|TRBJ1-4|TRBV18|.
TGTGCCAGCTCACCACCCTCAGGGCAGGGTGAAAAACTGTTTTTT
CASSPPSGQGEKLFF
>16|many|TRBJ2-3|TRBV5-1|.
TGCGCCAGCAGCTTGGGAGATTATCCTAGCACAGATACGCAGTATTTT
CASSLGDYPSTDTQYF
>13|few|TRBJ1-2|TRBV7-8|.
TGTGCCAGCAGCTTAGCGGGGGGCTATGGCTACACCTTC
CASSLAGGYGYTF
>14|.|TRBJ2-2|TRBV19|TRBD1
TGTGCCAGTAGTCCTAGGGACAGGGCCGGGGAGCTGTTTTTT
CASSPRDRAGELFF
>16|.|TRBJ1-5|TRBV19|TRBD1
TGTGCCAGTAGTATACCCCTGACAGGGGGCAATCAGCCCCAGCATTTT
CASSIPLTGGNQPQHF
>14|.|TRBJ1-1|TRBV10-1|TRBD1
TGCGCCAGCAGAGCCGGGACAGCGAACACTGAAGCTTTCTTT
CASRAGTANTEAFF
>15|.|TRBJ2-2|TRBV19|TRBD2
TGTGCCAGTAGTATTGTGGGAGGGAGGTCCGGGGAGCTGTTTTTT
CASSIVGGRSGELFF
>12|.|TRBJ1-2|TRBV30|.
TGTGCCTGGAGACAGGATCACTATGGCTACACCTTC
CAWRQDHYGYTF
>14|.|TRBJ1-4|TRBV6-5|.
TGTGCCAGCATTCCAGGGCCGGCTAATGAAAAACTGTTTTTT
CASIPGPANEKLFF
>15|few|TRBJ1-5|TRBV19|TRBD1
TGTGCCAGTACTCCTGTGCGAGGGGGCGAACAGCCCCAGCATTTT
CASTPVRGGEQPQHF
>15|once|TRBJ2-5|TRBV6-5|.
TGTGCCAGCAGTTACACTAGCCCTTACCAAGAGACCCAGTACTTC
CASSYTSPYQETQYF
>13|.|TRBJ1-2|TRBV25-1|.
TGTGCCAGCAGTGAATCGGGGGGGCAGGGCTACACCTTC
CASSESGGQGYTF
>14|.|TRBJ1-3|TRBV3-1/TRBV3-2|.
TGTGCCAGCAGCCAAGGAGGCTCTGGAAACACCATATATTTT
CASSQGGSGNTIYF
>12|.|TRBJ1-3|TRBV29-1|.
TGCAGCGTTGACTCTCCTGGAAACACCATATATTTT
CSVDSPGNTIYF
>12|.|TRBJ1-1|TRBV19|TRBD1
TGTGCCAGTAGTACAACAGGGGGATCAGCTTTCTTT
CASSTTGGSAFF
>16|.|TRBJ2-6|TRBV7-8|.
TGTGCCAGCAGCTTAGCGGGGGGGCCAGGGGCCAACGTCCTGACTTTC
CASSLAGGPGANVLTF
>17|once|TRBJ2-3|TRBV4-1|.
TGCGCCAGCAGCCAAGATCCTGGCACGGCGGGCACAGATACGCAGTATTTT
CASSQDPGTAGTDTQYF
>16|.|TRBJ2-1|TRBV9|.
TGTGCCAGCAGCGGCCCAGTTGGGACACAGAACAATGAGCAGTTCTTC
CASSGPVGTQNNEQFF
>14|once|TRBJ2-5|TRBV5-6|.
TGTGCCAGCAGCTTGGAGGCTAGAGAAGAGACCCAGTACTTC
CASSLEAREETQYF
>12|.|TRBJ2-5|TRBV10-3|.
TGTGCCACAGCGGGCTCTGGGGAGACCCAGTACTTC
CATAGSGETQYF
>13|.|TRBJ1-2|TRBV2|TRBD1
TGTGCCAGCAGTGCTCGACAGGGCTATGGCTACACCTTC
CASSARQGYGYTF
>13|.|TRBJ1-2|TRBV7-9|.
TGTGCCAGCAGCTTGGCATCAGGGGATGGCTACACCTTC
CASSLASGDGYTF
>15|few|TRBJ1-6|TRBV18|.
TGTGCCAGCTCACTCAAGCGATCCTATAATTCACCCCTCCACTTT
CASSLKRSYNSPLHF
>12|.|TRBJ2-5|TRBV20-1|.
TGCAGTGCTAGTTACGGGTATGAGACCCAGTACTTC
CSASYGYETQYF
>16|.|TRBJ1-5|TRBV2|TRBD1
TGTGCCAGCAGCTCGGGGGACAGGGGGGACAATCAGCCCCAGCATTTT
CASSSGDRGDNQPQHF
>14|.|TRBJ2-1|TRBV30|.
TGTGCCTGGAGTCCGATGGGGAGCTACAATGAGCAGTTCTTC
CAWSPMGSYNEQFF
>13|.|TRBJ1-1|TRBV5-1|.
TGCGCCAGCAGCTTCAACATGAACACTGAAGCTTTCTTT
CASSFNMNTEAFF
>18|few|TRBJ1-6|TRBV5-1|TRBD1
TGCGCCAGCAGCTTGGACCCAGGGGGAAGCTCCTATAATTCACCCCTCCACTTT
CASSLDPGGSSYNSPLHF
>13|.|TRBJ1-2|TRBV7-9|.
TGTGCCAGCAGCTTAGCGGAGCTGAGGGGCTACACCTTC
CASSLAELRGYTF
>13|once|TRBJ2-5|TRBV12-3/TRBV12-4|.
TGTGCCAGCAGTTTAAATCGCCAAGAGACCCAGTACTTC
CASSLNRQETQYF
>15|.|TRBJ2-5|TRBV5-1|TRBD1
TGCGCCAGCAGCTTGGGGGCAGGGGGTGAGGAGACCCAGTACTTC
CASSLGAGGEETQYF
>13|.|TRBJ2-2|TRBV7-7|TRBD1
TGTGCCAGCAGCCAACAGGGGACGGGGGAGCTGTTTTTT
CASSQQGTGELFF
>14|.|TRBJ1-1|TRBV5-4|.
TGTGCCAGCAGCGGGGACATAAGGAACACTGAAGCTTTCTTT
CASSGDIRNTEAFF
>15|once|TRBJ1-4|TRBV4-1|.
TGCGCCAGCAGCCAAGAGGGAGCCGCTAATGAAAAACTGTTTTTT
CASSQEGAANEKLFF
>16|.|TRBJ1-1|TRBV7-2|.
TGTGCCAGCAGCCCGGCCTCCGACAGACCGAACACTGAAGCTTTCTTT
CASSPASDRPNTEAFF
>14|few|TRBJ1-2|TRBV30|.
TGTGCCTGGAGCACCACCGGAGCTAACTATGGCTACACCTTC
CAWSTTGANYGYTF
>13|.|TRBJ1-4|TRBV29-1|.
TGCAGCGTTGAAATCAGGGCGGGAGAAAAACTGTTTTTT
CSVEIRAGEKLFF
>13|.|TRBJ1-5|TRBV18|.
TGTGCCAGCTCTCTAGGCGGGGAGCGGCCCCAGCATTTT
CASSLGGERPQHF
>16|.|TRBJ1-4|TRBV14|.
TGTGCCAGCAGCCAAGATCTCCCGGGAGGTAATGAAAAACTGTTTTTT
CASSQDLPGGNEKLFF
>14|.|TRBJ2-1|TRBV7-3|TRBD2
TGTGCCAGCAGCTTACGGCGGGGGGCCAATGAGCAGTTCTTC
CASSLRRGANEQFF
>17|.|TRBJ2-1|TRBV5-1|.
TGCGCCAGCAGCCGAGGCTCTAGCGCCTCTACCTACAATGAGCAGTTCTTC
CASSRGSSASTYNEQFF